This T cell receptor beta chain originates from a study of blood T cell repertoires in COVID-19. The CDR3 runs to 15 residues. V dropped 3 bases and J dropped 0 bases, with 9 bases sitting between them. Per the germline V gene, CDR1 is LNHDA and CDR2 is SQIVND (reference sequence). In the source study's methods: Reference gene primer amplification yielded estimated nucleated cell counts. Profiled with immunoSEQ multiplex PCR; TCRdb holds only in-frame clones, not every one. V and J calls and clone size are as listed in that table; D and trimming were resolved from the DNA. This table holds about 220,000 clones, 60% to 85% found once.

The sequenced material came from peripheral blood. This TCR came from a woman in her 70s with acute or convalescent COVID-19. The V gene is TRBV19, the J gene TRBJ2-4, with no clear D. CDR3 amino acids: CASSIARLAKNIQYF. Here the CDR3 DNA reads TGTGCCAGTAGTATTGCCAGGTTAGCCAAAAACATTCAGTACTTC.